This record covers a single T cell receptor beta chain. Its matching antigen is unknown. Germline V gene data show CDR1 as DFQATT and CDR2 as SNEGSKA (reference sequence). This CDR3 is 11 amino acids long. Trimming removed 5 bases at V and 8 bases at J, with 10 bases between. This entry belongs to a study of T cells in localized non-small cell lung cancer. Measured with immunoSEQ multiplex PCR; TCRdb has only the in-frame clones, and not every one. The table lists around 17,000 clones, more than 85% of them singletons. Study-level points and caveats: Paired adjacent lung recovered a median around 52 of the top 100 tumor clones. Prolonged overall survival went with higher T cell density in the blood.

This specimen consisted of peripheral blood, obtained before any cancer treatment. The gene calls are TRBV20-1 and TRBJ2-1; D is unresolved. This sequence originates from a male donor aged 60 or older with stage II squamous cell lung carcinoma. CDR3 in amino acids: CSAQRMHEQFF. In nucleotides, the CDR3 is TGCAGTGCTCAACGTATGCATGAGCAGTTCTTC.